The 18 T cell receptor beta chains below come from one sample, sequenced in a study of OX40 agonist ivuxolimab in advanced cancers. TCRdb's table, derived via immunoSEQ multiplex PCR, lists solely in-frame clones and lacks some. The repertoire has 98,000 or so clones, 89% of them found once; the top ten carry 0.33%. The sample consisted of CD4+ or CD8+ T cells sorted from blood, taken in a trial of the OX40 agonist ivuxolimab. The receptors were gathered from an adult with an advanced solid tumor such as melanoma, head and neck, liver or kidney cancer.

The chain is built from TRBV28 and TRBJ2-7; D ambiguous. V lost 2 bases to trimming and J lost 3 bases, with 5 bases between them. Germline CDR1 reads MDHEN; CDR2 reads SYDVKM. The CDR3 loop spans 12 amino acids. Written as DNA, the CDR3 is TGTGCCAGCAGTTTAGCGGACTACGAGCAGTACTTC. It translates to CASSLADYEQYF.

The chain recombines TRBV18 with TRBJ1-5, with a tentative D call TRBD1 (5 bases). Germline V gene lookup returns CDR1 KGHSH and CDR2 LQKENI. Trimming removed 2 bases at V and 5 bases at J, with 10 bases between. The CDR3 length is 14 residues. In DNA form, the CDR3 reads TGTGCCAGCTCACCAAGCGGCAGGGATCAGCCCCAGCATTTT. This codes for CASSPSGRDQPQHF. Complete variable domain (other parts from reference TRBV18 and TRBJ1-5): NAGVMQNPRHLVRRRGQEARLRCSPMKGHSHVYWYRQLPEEGLKFMVYLQKENIIDESGMPKERFSAEFPKEGPSILRIQQVVRGDSAAYFCASSPSGRDQPQHFGDGTRLSIL.

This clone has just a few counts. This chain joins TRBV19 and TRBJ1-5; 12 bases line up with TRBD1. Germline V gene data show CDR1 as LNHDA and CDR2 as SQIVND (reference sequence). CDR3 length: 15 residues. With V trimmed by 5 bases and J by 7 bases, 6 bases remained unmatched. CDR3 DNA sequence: TGTGCCAGTAGTCGGGACAGGGGGCAGGTACAGCCCCAGCATTTT. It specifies CASSRDRGQVQPQHF.

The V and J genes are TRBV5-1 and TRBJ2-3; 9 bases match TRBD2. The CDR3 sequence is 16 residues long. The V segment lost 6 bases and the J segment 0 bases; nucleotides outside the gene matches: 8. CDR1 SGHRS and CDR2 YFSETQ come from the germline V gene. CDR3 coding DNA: TGCGCCAGCAATGATCCTAGCGGGGCTAGCACAGATACGCAGTATTTT. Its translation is CASNDPSGASTDTQYF. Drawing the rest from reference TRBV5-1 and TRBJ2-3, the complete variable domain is KAGVTQTPRYLIKTRGQQVTLSCSPISGHRSVSWYQQTPGQGLQFLFEYFSETQRNKGNFPGRFSGRQFSNSRSEMNVSTLELGDSALYLCASNDPSGASTDTQYFGPGTRLTVL.

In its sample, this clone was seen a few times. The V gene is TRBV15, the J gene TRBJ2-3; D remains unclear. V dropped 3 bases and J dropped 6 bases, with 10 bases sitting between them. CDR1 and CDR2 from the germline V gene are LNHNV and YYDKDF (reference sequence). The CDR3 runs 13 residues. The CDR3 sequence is CATSSSRQDTQYF. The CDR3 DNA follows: TGTGCCACCAGCAGTTCTCGGCAGGATACGCAGTATTTT.

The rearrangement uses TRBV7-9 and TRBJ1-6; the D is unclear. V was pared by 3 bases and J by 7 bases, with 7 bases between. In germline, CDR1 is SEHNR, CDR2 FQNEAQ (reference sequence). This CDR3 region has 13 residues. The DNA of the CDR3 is TGTGCCAGCAGCTTTCCGGAGAATTCACCCCTCCACTTT. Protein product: CASSFPENSPLHF.

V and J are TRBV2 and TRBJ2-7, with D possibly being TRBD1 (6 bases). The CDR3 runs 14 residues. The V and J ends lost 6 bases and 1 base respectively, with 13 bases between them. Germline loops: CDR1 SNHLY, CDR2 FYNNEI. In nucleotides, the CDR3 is TGTGCCAGCAGGGGGGCCGCGGTATCCTACGAGCAGTACTTC. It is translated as CASRGAAVSYEQYF.

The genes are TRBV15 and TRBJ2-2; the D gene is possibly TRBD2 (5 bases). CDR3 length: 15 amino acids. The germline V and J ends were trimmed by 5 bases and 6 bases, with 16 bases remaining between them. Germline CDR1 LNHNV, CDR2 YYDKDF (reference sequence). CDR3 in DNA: TGTGCCACCAGCGAGGGCCCCCTAGGAGCCGGGGAGCTGTTTTTT. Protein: CATSEGPLGAGELFF.

Written as DNA, the CDR3 is TGTGCCAGCAGCGTTCGACAGTTTAACACTGAAGCTTTCTTT. Its translation is CASSVRQFNTEAFF. The chain carries TRBV9 and TRBJ1-1, with D possibly matching TRBD1 (5 bases). The germline V and J ends were trimmed by 2 bases and 2 bases, with 10 bases remaining between them. This CDR3 spans 14 amino acids. Germline values: CDR1 SGDLS, CDR2 YYNGEE. Complete variable domain (other parts from reference TRBV9 and TRBJ1-1): DSGVTQTPKHLITATGQRVTLRCSPRSGDLSVYWYQQSLDQGLQFLIQYYNGEERAKGNILERFSAQQFPDLHSELNLSSLELGDSALYFCASSVRQFNTEAFFGQGTRLTVV.

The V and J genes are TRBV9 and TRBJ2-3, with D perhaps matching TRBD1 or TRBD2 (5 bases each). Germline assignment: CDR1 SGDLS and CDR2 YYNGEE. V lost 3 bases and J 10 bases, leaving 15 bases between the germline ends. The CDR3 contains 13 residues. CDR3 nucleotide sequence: TGTGCCAGCAGCGGGGACCCGAACGAGGCGCAGTATTTT. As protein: CASSGDPNEAQYF.

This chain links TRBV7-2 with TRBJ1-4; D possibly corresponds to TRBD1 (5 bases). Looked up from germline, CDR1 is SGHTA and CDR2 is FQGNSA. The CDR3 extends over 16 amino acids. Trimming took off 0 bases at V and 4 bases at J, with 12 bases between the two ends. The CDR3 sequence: CASSLAGGSGNEKLFF. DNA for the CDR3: TGTGCCAGCAGCTTAGCGGGGGGGTCGGGTAATGAAAAACTGTTTTTT.

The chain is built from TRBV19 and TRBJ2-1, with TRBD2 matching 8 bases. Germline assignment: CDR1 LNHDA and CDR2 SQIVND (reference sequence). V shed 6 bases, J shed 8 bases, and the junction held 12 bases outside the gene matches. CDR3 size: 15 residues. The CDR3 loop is CASSFLAGGVDEQFF. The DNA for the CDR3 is TGTGCCAGTAGCTTTCTCGCGGGAGGTGTGGATGAGCAGTTCTTC.

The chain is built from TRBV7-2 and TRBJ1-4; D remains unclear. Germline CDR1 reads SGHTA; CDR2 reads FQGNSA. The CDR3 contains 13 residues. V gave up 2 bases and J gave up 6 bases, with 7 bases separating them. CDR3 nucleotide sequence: TGTGCCAGCAGCTTATCGACTGATGAAAAACTGTTTTTT. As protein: CASSLSTDEKLFF.

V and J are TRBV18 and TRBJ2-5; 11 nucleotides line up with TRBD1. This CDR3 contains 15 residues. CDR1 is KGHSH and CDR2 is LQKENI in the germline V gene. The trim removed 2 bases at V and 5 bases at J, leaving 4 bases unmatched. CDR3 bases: TGTGCCAGCTCACCATCCGGGACAGGGGGTGAGACCCAGTACTTC. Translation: CASSPSGTGGETQYF.

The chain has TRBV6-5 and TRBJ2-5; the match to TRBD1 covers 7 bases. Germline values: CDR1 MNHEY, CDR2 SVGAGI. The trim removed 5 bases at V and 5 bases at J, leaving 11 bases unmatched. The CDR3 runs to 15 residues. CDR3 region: CASSRATGVGETQYF. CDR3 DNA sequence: TGTGCCAGCAGTCGGGCCACAGGGGTCGGGGAGACCCAGTACTTC.

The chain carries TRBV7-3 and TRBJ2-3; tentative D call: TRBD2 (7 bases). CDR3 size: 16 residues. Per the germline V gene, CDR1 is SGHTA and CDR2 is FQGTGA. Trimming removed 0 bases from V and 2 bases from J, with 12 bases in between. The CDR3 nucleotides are TGTGCCAGCAGCTTAACGGGCGGGGGCCCCACAGATACGCAGTATTTT. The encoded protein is CASSLTGGGPTDTQYF.

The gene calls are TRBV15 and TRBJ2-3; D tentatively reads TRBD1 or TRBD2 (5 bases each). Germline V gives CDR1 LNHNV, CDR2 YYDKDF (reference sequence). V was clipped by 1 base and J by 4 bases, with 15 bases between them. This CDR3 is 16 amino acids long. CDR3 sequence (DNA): TGTGCCACCAGCAGAGCGAGGGGCGCCGGGGCAGATACGCAGTATTTT. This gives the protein CATSRARGAGADTQYF.

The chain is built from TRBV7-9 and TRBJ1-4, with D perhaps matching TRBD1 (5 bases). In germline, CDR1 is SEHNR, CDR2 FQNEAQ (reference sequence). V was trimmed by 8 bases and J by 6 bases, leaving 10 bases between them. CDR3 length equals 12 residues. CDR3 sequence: CASGGGDEKLFF. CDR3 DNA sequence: TGTGCCAGCGGGGGAGGGGATGAAAAACTGTTTTTT.